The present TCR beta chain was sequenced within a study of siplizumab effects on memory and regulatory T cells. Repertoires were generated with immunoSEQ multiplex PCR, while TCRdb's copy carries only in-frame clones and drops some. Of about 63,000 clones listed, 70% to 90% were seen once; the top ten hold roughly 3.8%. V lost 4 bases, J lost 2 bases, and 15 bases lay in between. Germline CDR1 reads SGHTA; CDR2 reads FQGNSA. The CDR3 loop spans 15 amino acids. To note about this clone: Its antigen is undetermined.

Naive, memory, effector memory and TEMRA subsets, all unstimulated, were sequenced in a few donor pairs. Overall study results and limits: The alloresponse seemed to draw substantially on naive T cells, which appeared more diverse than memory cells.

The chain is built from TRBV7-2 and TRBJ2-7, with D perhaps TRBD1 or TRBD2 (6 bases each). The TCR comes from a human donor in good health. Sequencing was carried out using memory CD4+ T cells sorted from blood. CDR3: CASSSRRRGPYEQYF. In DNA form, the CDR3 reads TGTGCCAGCAGCTCACGGCGCCGGGGGCCCTACGAGCAGTACTTC.